A selection of T cell receptor beta chains follows, all from one sample in a study of T cell clones after liver transplantation. Profiled with immunoSEQ multiplex PCR; TCRdb holds only in-frame clones, not every one. The sample has 85,000 to 130,000 clones, approximately 78% seen once. The source was CD4+ T cells from blood, collected before liver transplant. The receptors were sampled from a human donor who received a liver transplant. Both conserved end residues are part of each CDR3. A D gene is named only where the DNA matches it firmly. Clone size is stated in some rows and not others, as once, few, many or a class when expanded.

>TRBJ1-5|TRBV19|-|-
CASRARDNNQPQHF
TGTGCCAGTAGAGCCCGGGACAACAATCAGCCCCAGCATTTT
>TRBJ1-2|TRBV10-3|-|-
CAIRAGLIVNYGYTF
TGTGCCATCCGAGCGGGGTTAATCGTTAACTATGGCTACACCTTC
>TRBJ1-2|TRBV7-3|TRBD1|-
CASSSTPGQIYGYTF
TGTGCCAGCAGCTCCACTCCGGGACAGATCTATGGCTACACCTTC
>TRBJ1-3|TRBV28|-|-
CASRGRHTVGNTIYF
TGTGCCAGCCGGGGAAGACATACCGTTGGAAACACCATATATTTT
>TRBJ2-1|TRBV5-1|TRBD2|-
CASSLIAGAYNEQFF
TGCGCCAGCAGCTTGATAGCGGGGGCGTACAATGAGCAGTTCTTC
>TRBJ1-4|TRBV11-2|TRBD1|-
CASSLDPGGATEKLFF
TGTGCCAGCAGCTTAGACCCAGGGGGCGCAACGGAAAAACTGTTTTTT
>TRBJ2-7|TRBV23-1|TRBD1|-
CASSHLDRGPLYEQYF
TGCGCCAGCAGTCATCTCGACAGGGGGCCACTATACGAGCAGTACTTC
>TRBJ1-2|TRBV7-9|-|-
CASSFDPLNFDGYTF
TGTGCCAGCAGCTTCGACCCTCTTAATTTCGATGGCTACACCTTC
>TRBJ1-4|TRBV5-3|TRBD1|-
CARRSTYRGIYEKLFF
TGTGCCAGAAGATCAACCTACAGGGGAATTTATGAAAAACTGTTTTTT
>TRBJ2-5|TRBV25-1|TRBD2|-
CASKEGSSGRETQYF
TGTGCCAGCAAAGAGGGGTCTAGCGGGAGAGAGACCCAGTACTTC
>TRBJ2-2|TRBV5-1|-|-
CASSPPEGGRGAGELFF
TGCGCCAGCAGCCCTCCCGAGGGGGGAAGGGGAGCCGGGGAGCTGTTTTTT
>TRBJ1-2|TRBV5-1|-|-
CASSLVADGYTF
TGCGCCAGCAGCCTAGTTGCGGATGGCTACACCTTC
>TRBJ2-3|TRBV15|-|-
CATSREPTDTQYF
TGTGCCACCAGCAGAGAGCCGACAGATACGCAGTATTTT
>TRBJ2-2|TRBV6-1|-|-
CASSEEVGELFF
TGTGCCAGCAGTGAAGAGGTCGGGGAGCTGTTTTTT
>TRBJ2-3|TRBV27|TRBD2|-
CASSLPSGRFSGTDTQYF
TGTGCCAGCAGTTTACCTAGCGGGAGGTTCTCCGGGACAGATACGCAGTATTTT
>TRBJ2-3|TRBV4-3|-|-
CASSQGAADTQYF
TGCGCCAGCAGCCAGGGGGCCGCGGATACGCAGTATTTT
>TRBJ1-4|TRBV30|-|-
CAWSVPRGASNEKLFF
TGTGCCTGGAGTGTACCGAGGGGGGCGTCTAATGAAAAACTGTTTTTT
>TRBJ1-1|TRBV6-5|-|few
CASREANTEAFF
TGTGCCAGCAGGGAGGCCAACACTGAAGCTTTCTTT
>TRBJ2-3|TRBV11-2|-|-
CASSLDRTPDTQYF
TGTGCCAGCAGCTTAGATCGAACCCCAGATACGCAGTATTTT
>TRBJ2-7|TRBV4-1|TRBD1|-
CASSRAGTGASNEQYF
TGCGCCAGCAGCCGAGCCGGGACAGGGGCGAGTAACGAGCAGTACTTC
>TRBJ2-7|TRBV28|TRBD2|-
CASMRRERGTYEQYF
TGTGCCAGCATGCGGCGAGAGCGGGGTACCTACGAGCAGTACTTC
>TRBJ1-5|TRBV5-1|-|-
CASSSSGQFNQPQHF
TGCGCCAGCAGCTCCAGCGGACAGTTCAATCAGCCCCAGCATTTT
>TRBJ2-1|TRBV5-6|-|-
CASGRRANEQFF
TGTGCCAGCGGAAGGCGGGCGAATGAGCAGTTCTTC
>TRBJ2-1|TRBV18|TRBD2|-
CASSPTSGFNEQFF
TGTGCCAGCTCACCAACTAGCGGGTTCAATGAGCAGTTCTTC
>TRBJ2-3|TRBV13|TRBD2|few
CASSILPGLAGGHTDTQYF
TGTGCCAGCAGCATACTACCGGGACTAGCGGGAGGTCACACAGATACGCAGTATTTT
>TRBJ1-2|TRBV29-1|-|-
CSVESPNYGYTF
TGCAGCGTTGAAAGCCCCAACTATGGCTACACCTTC
>TRBJ2-2|TRBV6-5|TRBD2|-
CASSRSGSGTGELFF
TGTGCCAGCAGCCGTAGCGGGAGTGGGACCGGGGAGCTGTTTTTT
>TRBJ1-1|TRBV2|TRBD1|-
CASTRTGGGTEAFF
TGTGCCAGCACCAGGACAGGGGGCGGCACTGAAGCTTTCTTT